This TCR beta chain was identified in a study of cytomegalovirus exposure and HLA in healthy donors. PCR involved 60 Vbeta and 13 Jbeta primers. The assay was immunoSEQ multiplex PCR, and TCRdb's table has in-frame clones only and misses some. Among more than 130,000 clones, roughly four fifths were seen once, and the ten largest hold around an eighth. CDR1 and CDR2 (germline): MGHDK, SYGVNS. Trimming cost V 5 bases and J 4 bases, with 17 bases left between them. The CDR3 contains 15 residues. The TCR comes from a human donor in good health. The V and J genes are TRBV25-1 and TRBJ1-2; maybe TRBD1 (6 bases). Sequenced material: PBMCs. CDR3 amino acids: CASSIRDTGRYGYTF. For the CDR3, the DNA is TGTGCCAGCAGTATCCGGGACACCGGTCGCTATGGCTACACCTTC.